Described below is a single T cell receptor beta chain sequence and its context. These data originate in a study of blood T cell repertoires in COVID-19. Across the study: Samples representing acute and convalescent COVID-19 were sourced from the United States, Italy and Spain. Sample material is recorded as cDNA or gDNA derived from T cells, B-cell-depleted T cells, or PBMCs.

As handled by the study authors: Reference gene primer amplification yielded estimated nucleated cell counts. Clones were read by immunoSEQ multiplex PCR, and TCRdb kept only the in-frame ones, dropping some. The DNA was the basis for D and trimming; V, J and clone size are from that table. Counted here are approximately 250,000 clones, about 83% occurring once; the ten biggest clones make up under 5%. The clonotype comes from a man between 50 and 59 years old with acute or convalescent COVID-19. Sequenced: peripheral blood.

Written as DNA, the CDR3 is TGTGCCAGCAGCGTAGCGGGGGTATCAGAGACCCAGTACTTC. Residues: CASSVAGVSETQYF. The chain uses TRBV9 and TRBJ2-5, with D maybe TRBD2 (6 bases). CDR1 is SGDLS, CDR2 YYNGEE, per germline. The length of the CDR3 is 14 residues. V was trimmed by 0 bases and J by 4 bases, leaving 10 bases between them.